Each of the 30 T cell receptor beta chains below was sequenced from the same sample in a study of metastatic and nonmetastatic thyroid tumors. TCRdb re-called the PCR reads through MiXCR. The sample lists around 5,300 clones; approximately 25% were seen once. Every patient was untreated before thyroid surgery. The sequencing input was adjacent normal tissue. Source of these receptors: a female donor with papillary thyroid cancer or a benign thyroid nodule (not recorded which). Some clones in this sample may be carry-over from other donors' samples.

The chain recombines TRBV6-1 with TRBJ1-5; D not resolved. V was shortened by 6 bases and J by 2 bases, with 14 bases between the two germline ends. Germline V gene lookup returns CDR1 MNHNS and CDR2 SASEGT. There are 15 residues in the CDR3. Written as DNA, the CDR3 is TGTGCCAGCAGCCCCCCCCCCGGGGGCAATCAGCCCCAGCATTTT. Amino acids: CASSPPPGGNQPQHF.

Within the sample, this clone is medium-sized. The V and J genes are TRBV11-2 and TRBJ2-1; 7 bases agree with TRBD1. The CDR3 runs to 15 residues. Germline V gene data show CDR1 as SGHAT and CDR2 as FQNNGV. With 5 bases clipped from V and 8 bases from J, the junction kept 12 bases outside the gene matches. This CDR3 is CASSPLHRGQDEQFF. CDR3 DNA: TGTGCCAGCAGCCCCTTACATAGGGGGCAGGATGAGCAGTTCTTC.

By sample fraction, this clone is large (0.1 to 1%). The chain links TRBV27 to TRBJ1-6, with D possibly TRBD1 on 5 matching bases. Trimming pared 4 bases from V and 4 bases from J, leaving 17 bases between. The CDR3 runs to 17 residues. Germline lookup yields CDR1 MNHEY and CDR2 SMNVEV (reference sequence). CDR3 coding DNA: TGTGCCAGCAGTTCACACCCGGGACGGATGTATAATTCACCCCTCCACTTT. Its translation is CASSSHPGRMYNSPLHF.

This clone was detected only a few times. The chain links TRBV6-1 to TRBJ1-6; D call uncertain. The V gene lost 9 bases and the J gene lost 7 bases, with 16 bases spanning the gap. This CDR3 is 14 amino acids long. The germline CDR1 and CDR2 sequences are MNHNS and SASEGT. CDR3 DNA sequence: TGTGCCAGTAATATCTCTCCGGGAAATTCACCCCTCCACTTT. Translating gives CASNISPGNSPLHF.

By proportion, this clone is medium-sized. The V and J genes are TRBV15 and TRBJ2-3, with TRBD1 as a possible D gene (5 bases). The CDR3 totals 15 residues. CDR1 and CDR2 (germline): LNHNV, YYDKDF (reference sequence). Trimming stripped 0 bases from V and 1 base from J, with 8 bases between. CDR3: CATSREGQRTDTQYF. The CDR3 DNA sequence: TGTGCCACCAGCAGAGAGGGGCAACGCACAGATACGCAGTATTTT.

The chain carries TRBV6-1 and TRBJ1-5; no reliable D call. The CDR3 is 12 amino acids. With 6 bases removed from V and 5 bases from J, the gap between germline ends came to 8 bases. CDR1 is MNHNS, CDR2 SASEGT, per germline. The CDR3 sequence: CASRLLHQPQHF. In DNA, the CDR3 is TGTGCCAGCAGGCTTCTTCATCAGCCCCAGCATTTT.

By share, this clone ranks as medium-sized (0.01 to 0.1%). The chain combines TRBV12-3 or TRBV12-4 with TRBJ1-1; D unclear. V gave up 2 bases and J gave up 1 base, with 5 bases separating them. This CDR3 has 13 residues. CDR3 residues: CASSLSGNTEAFF. The DNA of the CDR3 is TGTGCCAGCAGTTTATCAGGGAACACTGAAGCTTTCTTT.

This clone was observed a few times. The chain couples TRBV2 to TRBJ1-3, with 7 bases fitting TRBD1. This CDR3 contains 14 residues. V trimming: 9 bases; J trimming: 0 bases; junction bases outside the gene matches: 5. Looked up from germline, CDR1 is SNHLY and CDR2 is FYNNEI. For the CDR3, the DNA is TGTGCCAGAAATACAGGGGACTCTGGAAACACCATATATTTT. Its protein product is CARNTGDSGNTIYF.

As regards this clone: Because it lacks the conserved phenylalanine or tryptophan at the end, this CDR3 is likely a read error. The rearrangement joins TRBV6-2 or TRBV6-3 to TRBJ2-1; no clear D gene. CDR1 and CDR2 (germline): MNHEY, SVGEGT. This CDR3 contains 12 residues. As DNA, the CDR3 is TGTACCACCCTCCTTTCAGTGAATGAGCAGTTCGTG. Encoded protein: CTTLLSVNEQFV.

The chain carries TRBV5-1 and TRBJ2-7, with D perhaps matching TRBD1 or TRBD2 (5 bases each). The germline CDR1 and CDR2 sequences are SGHRS and YFSETQ. The CDR3 spans 14 residues. Trimming cost V 0 bases and J 3 bases, with 10 bases left between them. The CDR3 DNA follows: TGCGCCAGCAGCTTGGCCTTGGGGGTCTACGAGCAGTACTTC. It encodes CASSLALGVYEQYF.

This chain joins TRBV11-2 and TRBJ1-1; D is perhaps TRBD1 (5 bases). V was cut by 1 base and J by 4 bases, with 16 bases left in between. Germline-derived CDR1 and CDR2 are SGHAT and FQNNGV. The CDR3 runs 16 residues. The CDR3 DNA is TGTGCCAGCAGCTTAGTTGGCAGGGCAAGGGGCACTGAAGCTTTCTTT. Translated, it gives CASSLVGRARGTEAFF.

This clone was seen a few times. This sample includes further DNA sequences coding for the same CDR3. The chain recombines TRBV25-1 with TRBJ1-2; tentatively, D is TRBD1 (6 bases). This CDR3 has 13 amino acids. V lost 6 bases and J lost 6, with 14 bases in between. Germline values: CDR1 MGHDK, CDR2 SYGVNS. In nucleotides, the CDR3 is TGTGCCAGCAGGGACAGCCCGGTGGATGGCTACACCTTC. This codes for CASRDSPVDGYTF.

The chain is built from TRBV28 and TRBJ2-7; either TRBD1 or TRBD2 may supply D (6 bases each). There are 14 residues in the CDR3. Germline lookup yields CDR1 MDHEN and CDR2 SYDVKM. V dropped 6 bases and J dropped 2 bases, with 14 bases sitting between them. The CDR3 spells CASRTVGGTYEQYF. The CDR3 nucleotides are TGTGCCAGCAGAACCGTAGGGGGGACCTACGAGCAGTACTTC.

This clone was found a few times. V gene TRBV6-6 combines with J gene TRBJ2-7; the match to TRBD2 covers 7 bases. Trimming removed 3 bases from V and 0 bases from J; junction bases left unmatched: 8. Germline assignment: CDR1 MNHNY and CDR2 SVGAGI (reference sequence). The CDR3 is made up of 16 amino acids. The DNA of the CDR3 is TGTGCCAGCAGTTATCTCACCGGCGGGAGCTCCTACGAGCAGTACTTC. The encoded protein is CASSYLTGGSSYEQYF.

This clone occurred a few times. Sequence at one end of the junction differs from germline and may be a read error. The chain recombines TRBV10-3 with TRBJ1-1; D may be TRBD1 (5 bases). Per germline, CDR1 ENHRY and CDR2 SYGVKD. There are 11 residues in the CDR3. The CDR3: CAISGGNGALF. The CDR3 DNA reads as TGTGCCATCAGTGGGGGCAATGGAGCTTTGTTT.

Turning to this clone: At one boundary the junction diverges from the germline segment, which might be a read error. This sequence joins TRBV2 and TRBJ2-1; a possible D gene is TRBD2 (6 bases). This CDR3 spans 17 amino acids. The V gene's germline CDR1 is SNHLY and CDR2 FYNNEI. The CDR3 region has the DNA TGTGCCAGCAGTGTTTCCCGGAAAAGCGGGTACTACAATCAGCAGTTCTTC. Its protein product is CASSVSRKSGYYNQQFF.

This clone is classed as medium-sized. The V gene is TRBV10-3, the J gene TRBJ1-5; TRBD1 matches at 8 bases. Germline values: CDR1 ENHRY, CDR2 SYGVKD. V lost 6 bases to trimming and J lost 3 bases; unmatched junction nucleotides: 7. CDR3 size: 15 residues. The CDR3 sequence: CAIRASGGLNQPQHF. The DNA for the CDR3 is TGTGCCATCAGGGCTTCAGGGGGCCTCAATCAGCCCCAGCATTTT.

This clone is labeled medium-sized. The rearrangement links TRBV6-1 to TRBJ1-4; D unresolved. The germline CDR1 and CDR2 sequences are MNHNS and SASEGT. This CDR3 contains 12 residues. Trimming stripped 5 bases from V and 13 bases from J, with 14 bases between. CDR3 nucleotides: TGTGCCAGCAGTCCGGGAGCTTTAGTACTGTTTTTT. Encoded protein: CASSPGALVLFF.

CDR3 bases: TGTGCCAGCAGTTCTATTCGGGGGGCCCAAGAGACCCAGTACTTC. It specifies CASSSIRGAQETQYF. The gene calls are TRBV6-5 and TRBJ2-5; a possible D gene is TRBD2 (7 bases). CDR3 length: 15 residues. Germline CDR1 is MNHEY and CDR2 is SVGAGI. V lost 4 bases to trimming and J lost 1 base, with 13 bases between them.

This chain joins TRBV20-1 and TRBJ2-2; TRBD2 matches 9 bases. This CDR3 is 14 amino acids long. Trimming cost V 3 bases and J 5 bases; bases outside gene matches: 4. Looked up from germline, CDR1 is DFQATT and CDR2 is SNEGSKA (reference sequence). The CDR3 loop is CSASGGRGTGELFF. DNA for the CDR3: TGCAGTGCTAGCGGCGGGAGGGGTACCGGGGAGCTGTTTTTT.

This clone has more than one count but fewer than ten. A read error may explain this, as a much larger clone is one base away. Without the conserved terminal phenylalanine or tryptophan, this CDR3 likely stems from a read error. V usage is TRBV28 and J usage is TRBJ1-2; no definite D call. V was clipped by 4 bases and J by 4 bases, with 10 bases between them. Germline-derived CDR1 and CDR2 are MDHEN and SYDVKM. This CDR3 region has 13 residues. The chain's CDR3 is CASSYRSVYGYTS. As DNA, the CDR3 is TGTGCCAGCAGTTATCGTTCGGTCTATGGCTACACCTCC.

CDR3 protein: CASSSPAGQGSYEQYF. The DNA for the CDR3 is TGTGCCAGTAGTTCCCCAGCGGGACAGGGTAGCTACGAGCAGTACTTC. The chain carries TRBV19 and TRBJ2-7; 9 bases line up with TRBD1. J gave up 3 bases and V 5 bases, and 11 bases lay outside the gene matches. The CDR3 totals 16 residues. Germline V CDR1 and CDR2: LNHDA, SQIVND (reference sequence).

This chain connects TRBV7-2 to TRBJ1-6, with 10 bases that match TRBD1. V shed 3 bases and J 10 bases; nucleotides not matched to a gene: 6. CDR3 length: 15 amino acids. The germline CDR1 and CDR2 sequences are SGHTA and FQGNSA. The CDR3 coding sequence is TGTGCCAGCAGCTTGGGACAGGGGACTCACTCACCCCTCCACTTT. It yields the protein CASSLGQGTHSPLHF.

On this clone: In the same sample, other DNA sequences code for this CDR3. The rearrangement uses TRBV5-6 and TRBJ2-7; the match to TRBD2 covers 14 bases. V dropped 1 base and J dropped 9; count of bases not matched to a gene: 9. Germline V gene lookup returns CDR1 SGHDT and CDR2 YYEEEE. This CDR3 is 16 amino acids long. This CDR3 is CASSLTPGTSGSRQYF. The CDR3 DNA reads TGTGCCAGCAGCTTGACCCCCGGGACTAGCGGGAGTAGGCAGTACTTC.

The J gene is TRBJ2-1, the V gene TRBV30; D unclear. Trimming pared 3 bases from V and 1 base from J, leaving 4 bases between. This CDR3 has 12 residues. Per the germline V gene, CDR1 is GTSNPN and CDR2 is SVGIG (reference sequence). DNA of the CDR3: TGTGCCTGGAGCCCGTCCTACAATGAGCAGTTCTTC. Residues: CAWSPSYNEQFF.

By share of the sample, this clone is medium-sized. The chain employs TRBV15 and TRBJ2-5, with D possibly matching TRBD2 (6 bases). Trimming shortened V by 1 base and J by 5 bases, and 14 bases separated the two germline ends. Germline V gives CDR1 LNHNV, CDR2 YYDKDF (reference sequence). The CDR3 extends over 15 amino acids. CDR3 sequence: CATSRVGGLGETQYF. The CDR3 nucleotides read TGTGCCACCAGCAGAGTGGGGGGTTTAGGGGAGACCCAGTACTTC.

This clone appeared many times. Distinct nucleotide sequences in the sample also encode this CDR3. CDR3 amino acids: CASRALGTSGRLYEQYF. The CDR3 DNA reads as TGTGCCAGCAGGGCCTTGGGGACTAGCGGGAGGTTATACGAGCAGTACTTC. The chain uses TRBV6-7 and TRBJ2-7; 15 nucleotides line up with TRBD2. TRBV6-7 is sorted into the ORF group, with uncertain function. The CDR3 is made up of 17 amino acids. Trimming removed 6 bases from V and 4 bases from J; junction bases left unmatched: 10.

This clone is judged large (0.1 to 1%). The chain employs TRBV15 and TRBJ2-7; TRBD1 might be the D (5 bases). The germline V gene encodes CDR1 LNHNV and CDR2 YYDKDF (reference sequence). The CDR3 length is 13 residues. V lost 4 bases and J lost 3, with 10 bases in between. The CDR3 sequence is CATSTGKDYEQYF. CDR3 nucleotides: TGTGCCACCAGCACAGGGAAGGACTACGAGCAGTACTTC.

There are many counts of this clone. The V gene is TRBV29-1, the J gene TRBJ1-1; D possibly corresponds to TRBD1 (6 bases). The V and J ends lost 1 base and 0 bases respectively, with 12 bases between them. Germline values: CDR1 SQVTM, CDR2 ANQGSEA. The CDR3 spans 15 residues. CDR3 coding DNA: TGCAGCGTTGAAGCGGGGGGCAGCCTGAACACTGAAGCTTTCTTT. It is translated as CSVEAGGSLNTEAFF.

V gene TRBV5-1 combines with J gene TRBJ1-1, with no clear D. The CDR3 is 14 amino acids. Germline V lookup: CDR1 SGHRS, CDR2 YFSETQ. V lost 0 bases and J 3 bases, leaving 9 bases between the germline ends. The CDR3 coding sequence is TGCGCCAGCAGCTTGGTTTCCGGGGACACTGAAGCTTTCTTT. This encodes CASSLVSGDTEAFF. Together with reference TRBV5-1 and TRBJ1-1, the CDR3 gives the full variable domain: KAGVTQTPRYLIKTRGQQVTLSCSPISGHRSVSWYQQTPGQGLQFLFEYFSETQRNKGNFPGRFSGRQFSNSRSEMNVSTLELGDSALYLCASSLVSGDTEAFFGQGTRLTVV.